The 30 T cell receptor beta chains in this list originate from one sample, sequenced in a study of T cell repertoires in cytomegalovirus infection. Each CDR3 protein gets one entry after TCRdb re-called the reads with MiXCR. Here the sample spans a few hundred thousand distinct CDR3 sequences, over 15% being singletons. The sample consisted of PBMCs. The receptor set was obtained from a human donor in good health (CMV status not recorded). Some clones in this sample may be carry-over from other donors' samples.

This chain joins TRBV12-3 or TRBV12-4 and TRBJ1-5; 7 bases are a match to TRBD1. With 6 bases clipped from V and 5 bases from J, the junction kept 10 bases outside the gene matches. The CDR3 loop spans 15 amino acids. The CDR3 protein is CASSRYTGVDQPQHF. The DNA of the CDR3 is TGTGCCAGCAGCCGATACACAGGGGTGGATCAGCCCCAGCATTTT.

This clonotype has at least ten counts. The V gene is TRBV7-2, the J gene TRBJ2-7; 7 bases align to TRBD1. In germline, CDR1 is SGHTA, CDR2 FQGNSA. The CDR3 length is 13 residues. V lost 5 bases and J lost 7; bases outside the gene matches: 8. The CDR3 sequence: CASSLRQGGEQYF. The CDR3 DNA sequence: TGTGCCAGCAGCCTTAGACAGGGTGGAGAGCAGTACTTC.

The rearrangement links TRBV4-1 to TRBJ2-1; the D call may be TRBD1 or TRBD2 (6 bases each). Between the trimmed V and J ends, which lost 5 bases and 5 bases, there was a span of 13 bases. The CDR3 has 14 amino acids. Looked up from germline, CDR1 is MGHRA and CDR2 is YSYEKL. CDR3 sequence: CASSGGTRHNEQFF. The DNA of the CDR3 is TGCGCCAGCAGCGGCGGGACACGGCACAATGAGCAGTTCTTC.

This clonotype showed up many times. The chain links TRBV7-3 to TRBJ2-3; D ambiguous. The V gene's germline CDR1 is SGHTA and CDR2 FQGTGA. The V end was cut by 4 bases, the J end by 0 bases, with 5 bases between. The CDR3 totals 13 residues. DNA of the CDR3: TGTGCCAGCAGCTCCCTTAGCACAGATACGCAGTATTTT. Residues: CASSSLSTDTQYF.

The chain is built from TRBV6-6 and TRBJ2-2, with 12 bases identical to TRBD1. The CDR3 sequence is 20 residues long. The germline V gene has CDR1 MNHNY and CDR2 SVGAGI (reference sequence). V shed 5 bases and J 5 bases; nucleotides not matched to a gene: 18. DNA of the CDR3: TGTGCCAGCAGTCTAAACGTCCCGGGACAGGGGGCGAAGGATACCGGGGAGCTGTTTTTT. Protein sequence: CASSLNVPGQGAKDTGELFF.

This chain uses TRBV6-2 or TRBV6-3 with TRBJ2-7; 11 nucleotides line up with TRBD2. V lost 6 bases and J lost 3; bases outside the gene matches: 7. In germline, CDR1 is MNHEY, CDR2 SVGEGT. There are 15 residues in the CDR3. The CDR3 nucleotides are TGTGCCAGCAGATCCCTAGCGGGAGGTTACTACGAGCAGTACTTC. Translation gives CASRSLAGGYYEQYF.

The V call is TRBV29-1, the J call TRBJ2-5; D call uncertain. Trimming took off 1 base at V and 5 bases at J, with 8 bases between the two ends. This CDR3 has 12 residues. The germline CDR1 and CDR2 sequences are SQVTM and ANQGSEA. The CDR3 region has the DNA TGCAGCGTTGAAGGCGGTCTGGAGACCCAGTACTTC. Translation gives CSVEGGLETQYF.

This rearrangement joins TRBV12-3 or TRBV12-4 to TRBJ2-5; possibly TRBD2 for D (5 bases). The CDR3 length is 12 residues. Trimming removed 7 bases at V and 5 bases at J, with 11 bases between. DNA for the CDR3: TGTGCCAGCACCCGGGGTGGGGAGACCCAGTACTTC. Its translation: CASTRGGETQYF.

This clonotype was seen once. A much larger clone differs from this one at a single base, so this may be a read error. The chain links TRBV7-2 to TRBJ1-6, with no clear D. The CDR3 contains 14 residues. Germline CDR1 and CDR2: SGHTA and FQGNSA. CDR3 nucleotides: TGTGCCAGCAGCTTAAGTTCAGGAGGATCACCCCCCCACTTT. Its translation: CASSLSSGGSPPHF. Variable domain in full (rest from reference TRBV7-2 and TRBJ1-6): GAGVSQSPSNKVTEKGKDVELRCDPISGHTALYWYRQSLGQGLEFLIYFQGNSAPDKSGLPSDRFSAERTGGSVSTLTIQRTQQEDSAVYLCASSLSSGGSPPHFGNGTRLTVT.

This clonotype was detected ten times or more. This chain uses TRBV7-6 with TRBJ2-6; D is unresolved. The CDR3 length is 15 residues. In germline, CDR1 is SGHVS, CDR2 FNYEAQ. Between the trimmed V and J ends, which lost 0 bases and 2 bases, there was a span of 5 bases. In DNA form, the CDR3 reads TGTGCCAGCAGCTTAGCCCCTGCTGGGGCCAACGTCCTGACTTTC. Its protein is CASSLAPAGANVLTF.

This clonotype was observed at least ten times. The chain combines TRBV7-2 with TRBJ2-3, with 8 bases that match TRBD2. Unmatched junction bases numbered 9, after V lost 2 bases and J lost 2 bases. Germline CDR1 SGHTA, CDR2 FQGNSA. This CDR3 has 17 residues. CDR3 loop: CASSLSGGGYYTDTQYF. The CDR3, as DNA: TGTGCCAGCAGCTTATCCGGCGGGGGGTACTACACAGATACGCAGTATTTT. The whole variable domain, filled in from reference TRBV7-2 and TRBJ2-3, reads GAGVSQSPSNKVTEKGKDVELRCDPISGHTALYWYRQSLGQGLEFLIYFQGNSAPDKSGLPSDRFSAERTGGSVSTLTIQRTQQEDSAVYLCASSLSGGGYYTDTQYFGPGTRLTVL.

The chain has TRBV28 and TRBJ2-3; a weak D match, TRBD1 (6 bases). Germline V gene sequence: CDR1 MDHEN, CDR2 SYDVKM. V lost 3 bases and J lost 0, with 13 bases in between. The CDR3 is 16 residues long. CDR3 sequence: CASSFRGQRSTDTQYF. In nucleotides, the CDR3 is TGTGCCAGCAGTTTCCGAGGACAGCGAAGCACAGATACGCAGTATTTT.

The gene calls are TRBV19 and TRBJ2-7; possibly TRBD1 for D (6 bases). The CDR3 has 13 amino acids. CDR1 LNHDA and CDR2 SQIVND come from the germline V gene (reference sequence). Trimming removed 6 bases at V and 5 bases at J, with 14 bases between. CDR3 region: CASSGWTAHEQYF. The CDR3 bases are TGTGCCAGTAGCGGTTGGACAGCCCACGAGCAGTACTTC. Variable domain in full (rest from reference TRBV19 and TRBJ2-7): DGGITQSPKYLFRKEGQNVTLSCEQNLNHDAMYWYRQDPGQGLRLIYYSQIVNDFQKGDIAEGYSVSREKKESFPLTVTSAQKNPTAFYLCASSGWTAHEQYFGPGTRLTVT.

The chain has TRBV20-1 and TRBJ2-5; possible D gene TRBD2, 7 bases. The length of the CDR3 is 14 residues. The V gene's germline CDR1 is DFQATT and CDR2 SNEGSKA (reference sequence). Trimming removed 5 bases at V and 4 bases at J, with 17 bases between. Here the CDR3 DNA reads TGCAGTGCTGGAGGGGGAGGGCCCTCAGAGACCCAGTACTTC. Protein product: CSAGGGGPSETQYF.

This clonotype appeared a few times. The V gene is TRBV5-5, the J gene TRBJ1-3, with D hard to call. Between the trimmed V and J ends, which lost 3 bases and 8 bases, there was a span of 15 bases. Germline loops: CDR1 SGHKS, CDR2 YYEKEE (reference sequence). The CDR3 runs 14 residues. The CDR3 DNA reads as TGTGCCAGCAGCTACCGGACGGATGGGGACACCATATATTTT. As protein: CASSYRTDGDTIYF. Full variable domain (outside the CDR3, taken from reference TRBV5-5 and TRBJ1-3): DAGVTQSPTHLIKTRGQQVTLRCSPISGHKSVSWYQQVLGQGPQFIFQYYEKEERGRGNFPDRFSARQFPNYSSELNVNALLLGDSALYLCASSYRTDGDTIYFGEGSWLTVV.

The V call is TRBV15, the J call TRBJ2-7; 9 bases align to TRBD1. J gave up 5 bases and V 9 bases, and 8 bases lay outside the gene matches. Per germline, CDR1 LNHNV and CDR2 YYDKDF (reference sequence). CDR3 length equals 13 residues. This CDR3 reads CATRGTGRNEQYF. The CDR3 DNA reads as TGTGCCACGCGGGGGACAGGGAGGAACGAGCAGTACTTC.

This clonotype was detected only a few times. The rearrangement joins TRBV25-1 to TRBJ1-1; D not certain. The germline gives CDR1 MGHDK, CDR2 SYGVNS. The CDR3 runs to 11 residues. Trimming took off 8 bases at V and 9 bases at J, with 13 bases between the two ends. The CDR3 DNA is TGTGCCAGCCTTAGAGCCAATAAAGCTTTCTTT. This codes for CASLRANKAFF.

A few counts support this clonotype. The chain employs TRBV7-9 and TRBJ1-5; D gene uncertain. V lost 3 bases to trimming and J lost 10 bases, with 10 bases between them. In germline, CDR1 is SEHNR, CDR2 FQNEAQ (reference sequence). CDR3 length equals 12 residues. DNA for the CDR3: TGTGCCAGCAGCTTGCTCGGGAACCCCCAGCATTTT. It is translated as CASSLLGNPQHF.

The chain recombines TRBV5-1 with TRBJ2-1; 10 bases fit TRBD2. V was pared by 1 base and J by 9 bases, with 7 bases of the junction left unmatched. This CDR3 has 15 residues. CDR1 and CDR2 from the germline V gene are SGHRS and YFSETQ. The CDR3 spells CASSLIAGGHSEQFF. The CDR3, as DNA: TGCGCCAGCAGCTTGATAGCGGGGGGCCACAGTGAGCAGTTCTTC. The whole variable domain, remainder taken from reference TRBV5-1 and TRBJ2-1, is KAGVTQTPRYLIKTRGQQVTLSCSPISGHRSVSWYQQTPGQGLQFLFEYFSETQRNKGNFPGRFSGRQFSNSRSEMNVSTLELGDSALYLCASSLIAGGHSEQFFGPGTRLTVL.

This clonotype has a handful of counts. The rearrangement uses TRBV18 and TRBJ2-3; TRBD1 is a possible D gene (6 bases). The ends were cut back, 3 bases at V and 2 bases at J, with 15 bases in the middle. Per the germline V gene, CDR1 is KGHSH and CDR2 is LQKENI. The CDR3 runs 16 residues. The CDR3 DNA reads as TGTGCCAGCTCACCCTTTTGGGGGCTAAACACAGATACGCAGTATTTT. Protein product: CASSPFWGLNTDTQYF.

This sequence joins TRBV9 and TRBJ2-1; 14 nucleotides line up with TRBD2. This CDR3 has 14 amino acids. V dropped 7 bases and J dropped 3; count of bases not matched to a gene: 0. The V gene's germline CDR1 is SGDLS and CDR2 YYNGEE. The chain's CDR3 is CASGTSGSYNEQFF. The CDR3 DNA is TGTGCCAGCGGGACTAGCGGGAGCTACAATGAGCAGTTCTTC.

The chain employs TRBV10-3 and TRBJ2-4; D remains unclear. V gave up 9 bases and J gave up 6 bases, with 9 bases separating them. Germline V lookup: CDR1 ENHRY, CDR2 SYGVKD. This CDR3 spans 11 amino acids. CDR3 amino acids: CAIGPGNIQYF. The CDR3 region has the DNA TGTGCCATAGGACCGGGAAACATTCAGTACTTC.

This clonotype was recorded many times. DNA of the CDR3: TGTGCCAGCAGCATTAGCGCAACGCTTCAGCCCCAGCATTTT. It codes for CASSISATLQPQHF. This chain links TRBV7-2 with TRBJ1-5, with D hard to call. The V end lost 5 bases, the J end lost 6 bases, and 14 bases lay between the germline ends. The CDR3 contains 14 residues. In germline, CDR1 is SGHTA, CDR2 FQGNSA.

The V and J genes are TRBV3-1 and TRBJ2-7, with TRBD2 matching 7 bases. The germline V gene has CDR1 LGHDT and CDR2 YNNKEL (reference sequence). This CDR3 region has 15 residues. Trimming took 1 base from V and 0 from J; bases not matched to a gene: 3. The CDR3 DNA reads TGTGCCAGCAGCCAAGCGGGAGGACCCTCCTACGAGCAGTACTTC. Its translation is CASSQAGGPSYEQYF.

This clonotype was recorded at least ten times. V is TRBV7-8 and J is TRBJ1-2, with D perhaps TRBD1 (6 bases). The CDR3 covers 16 residues. V dropped 4 bases and J dropped 0 bases, with 15 bases sitting between them. From germline, CDR1 is SGHVS and CDR2 FQNEAQ. The CDR3: CASSSRGQTTNYGYTF. CDR3 coding DNA: TGTGCCAGCAGCTCTCGCGGACAGACGACTAACTATGGCTACACCTTC.

The chain employs TRBV12-3 or TRBV12-4 and TRBJ2-1, with D unclear. The germline V and J ends were trimmed by 5 bases and 9 bases, with 11 bases remaining between them. This CDR3 comprises 12 residues. The CDR3 spells CASSPDGGEQFF. In nucleotides, the CDR3 is TGTGCCAGCAGTCCTGATGGCGGTGAGCAGTTCTTC.

This clonotype was seen only a few times. This rearrangement joins TRBV15 to TRBJ2-7; 16 bases map to TRBD2. The CDR3 is 19 residues long. The trim removed 3 bases at V and 5 bases at J, leaving 13 bases unmatched. The germline CDR1 and CDR2 sequences are LNHNV and YYDKDF (reference sequence). The CDR3 loop reads CATSSSGTSGRGALNEQYF. CDR3 coding DNA: TGTGCCACCAGCAGTTCCGGGACTAGCGGGAGGGGGGCCCTCAACGAGCAGTACTTC.

This clonotype has a handful of counts. The rearrangement uses TRBV7-8 and TRBJ2-7, with D tentatively TRBD2 (5 bases). From germline, CDR1 is SGHVS and CDR2 FQNEAQ. The CDR3 is 15 residues long. V shed 2 bases and J shed 3 bases, with 14 bases lying between them. CDR3 nucleotides: TGTGCCAGCAGCTTATGGTCGGGTGGGAGCTACGAGCAGTACTTC. This codes for CASSLWSGGSYEQYF.

This clonotype has a count of ten or more. The chain couples TRBV7-9 to TRBJ1-6, with TRBD1 matching over 8 bases. This CDR3 has 15 amino acids. Germline V gene sequence: CDR1 SEHNR, CDR2 FQNEAQ (reference sequence). Losses at the gene ends were 6 bases for V and 10 bases for J; bases not matched to a gene: 11. CDR3 nucleotides: TGTGCCAGCAGACGGTCGACAGGGGTTGGCTCACCCCTCCACTTT. Its translation: CASRRSTGVGSPLHF.

The chain joins TRBV20-1 to TRBJ2-1; tentative D call: TRBD2 (5 bases). CDR3 length equals 14 residues. Germline assignment: CDR1 DFQATT and CDR2 SNEGSKA (reference sequence). The V gene lost 5 bases and the J gene lost 5 bases, with 16 bases spanning the gap. The CDR3 DNA follows: TGCAGTGCTCCAACGATACTAGGGAACAATGAGCAGTTCTTC. It yields the protein CSAPTILGNNEQFF.